This TCR beta chain is drawn from a study of Graves' ophthalmopathy and Graves' hyperthyroidism. As for the study in general: Before any treatment, peripheral blood was taken at the initial diagnosis. General study points: Ophthalmopathy progression was predicted by the model at 70.59% sensitivity and roughly 72% specificity.

This clonotype showed up many times. The antigen remains unidentified. V shed 2 bases and J shed 5 bases, with 12 bases lying between them. The length of the CDR3 is 14 residues. Germline V gene sequence: CDR1 SEHNR, CDR2 FQNEAQ (reference sequence). RNA transcripts were the source from which TCR beta CDR3 regions were amplified. Following a first-round RT-PCR that used HTBI primers, a second-round multiplex PCR was carried out. In TCRdb, the multiplex PCR reads were re-called with MiXCR into one record per CDR3 protein. Of a few hundred thousand distinct CDR3 sequences detected, about 18% appear once; the ten largest clones hold 2% to 2.5%.

This rearrangement joins TRBV7-9 to TRBJ2-5; D is undetermined. The sample consisted of peripheral blood. The receptor comes from an adult woman with stable Graves' hyperthyroidism. Here the CDR3 reads CASSLKQNGETQYF. The CDR3 coding sequence is TGTGCCAGCAGCTTAAAGCAGAACGGTGAGACCCAGTACTTC.